This T cell receptor beta chain is from a study of human T cells and chemical hapten exposure. One entry per CDR3 protein, called by TCRdb with MiXCR from the RACE reads. The sample lists just over 350,000 distinct CDR3 sequences; over 6% were seen once. General study findings and limits: Following DPC sensitization, TCRs present above 1 in 1000 frequency showed no change. Patch test score was positively correlated with the counts of PT1 expanded TCRs.

CDR1 and CDR2 from the germline V gene are MNHEY and SVGAGI. The CDR3 length is 15 residues. Trimming at V came to 5 bases and at J to 3 bases, leaving 7 bases not matched to a gene. About this clonotype: As yet, its antigen is unknown. A much larger clone sits a single nucleotide away, making a read error possible.

Time point defined: patch test 2, 6 weeks after DPC sensitization. Treatment indicated: therapeutic diphenylcyclopropenone sensitization with weekly scalp DPC. Specimen: whole blood, collected in connection with sensitization to the hapten diphenylcyclopropenone (DPC). This chain links TRBV6-5 with TRBJ2-7; 10 nucleotides agree with TRBD1. The TCR sequence derives from a woman between 18 and 30 years old with alopecia areata. Some clones in this sample may be carry-over from other donors' samples. CDR3 sequence (DNA): TGTGCCAGCAGTCCCTGGACAGGGGGGAACTACGAGCAGTACTTC. Translating gives CASSPWTGGNYEQYF.